Listed below are T cell receptor beta chains from one sample, sequenced in a study of shared clonotypes between healthy human individuals. Profiling relied on immunoSEQ multiplex PCR, and the TCRdb table lists in-frame clones only, not all of them. The sample lists about 2 million clones; 85% to 95% were seen once. Sequencing was performed on naive CD8+ T cells sorted from blood. All receptors come from a man aged 18 to 29 in good health. CDR3s include the opening cysteine and the closing phenylalanine or tryptophan. The D gene is left open where the match is weak. Clone size appears in some rows only: once, few, many, or a class for an expanded clone.

length,V,J,D,size,CDR3,DNA
17,TRBV4-1,TRBJ2-3,.,.,CASSPGGRGSGVDTQYF,TGCGCCAGCAGCCCCGGGGGGCGGGGGTCCGGCGTGGATACGCAGTATTTT
16,TRBV4-3,TRBJ2-1,.,.,CASSQVYRLTYNEQFF,TGCGCCAGCAGCCAAGTTTACAGGCTCACCTACAATGAGCAGTTCTTC
11,TRBV5-8,TRBJ2-1,.,.,CASSPRGEQFF,TGTGCCAGCAGCCCCAGGGGTGAGCAGTTCTTC
15,TRBV27,TRBJ2-7,TRBD2,.,CASSLAGTGLGEQYF,TGTGCCAGCAGTCTAGCGGGAACTGGCCTAGGCGAGCAGTACTTC
16,TRBV11-2,TRBJ2-5,TRBD1,.,CASSFGPGTGRETQYF,TGTGCCAGCAGCTTCGGGCCCGGGACAGGTCGGGAGACCCAGTACTTC
17,TRBV10-2,TRBJ2-3,TRBD1,.,CASSESRQGGPTDTQYF,TGCGCCAGCAGTGAGTCCCGACAGGGTGGGCCCACAGATACGCAGTATTTT
15,TRBV15,TRBJ1-6,.,.,CATSRSAGLNSPLHF,TGTGCCACCAGCAGGTCGGCCGGATTAAATTCACCCCTCCACTTT
13,TRBV10-3,TRBJ1-1,.,.,CAIGLTGGTEAFF,TGTGCCATCGGGCTTACGGGGGGCACTGAAGCTTTCTTT
15,TRBV28,TRBJ1-5,.,.,CASSFQGRGNQPQHF,TGTGCCAGCAGTTTCCAGGGTAGGGGCAATCAGCCCCAGCATTTT
15,TRBV4-1,TRBJ2-1,TRBD2,.,CASSQEGLAGGQQFF,TGCGCCAGCAGCCAAGAGGGTCTAGCGGGAGGGCAGCAGTTCTTC
14,TRBV11-2,TRBJ2-5,.,once,CASSSQFQQETQYF,TGTGCCAGCAGCTCCCAGTTCCAGCAAGAGACCCAGTACTTC
13,TRBV6-1,TRBJ2-1,.,.,CAILDWTYNEQFF,TGTGCCATCCTGGACTGGACCTACAATGAGCAGTTCTTC
14,TRBV5-1,TRBJ2-5,TRBD1,.,CASSSGTGQETQYF,TGCGCCAGCAGCTCCGGGACAGGGCAAGAGACCCAGTACTTC
17,TRBV13,TRBJ2-1,TRBD2,.,CASSPYGTSGDYNEQFF,TGTGCCAGCAGTCCTTACGGGACTAGCGGGGACTACAATGAGCAGTTCTTC
15,TRBV6-5,TRBJ2-1,.,.,CASSYSPGAFNEQFF,TGTGCCAGCAGTTACTCCCCGGGGGCGTTCAATGAGCAGTTCTTC
16,TRBV5-4,TRBJ2-3,TRBD1,.,CASNPGQDYFTDTQYF,TGTGCCAGCAACCCGGGACAGGATTATTTCACAGATACGCAGTATTTT
14,TRBV30,TRBJ2-7,TRBD1,.,CAWGTGVSSYEQYF,TGTGCCTGGGGGACAGGGGTTAGCTCCTACGAGCAGTACTTC
15,TRBV19,TRBJ2-3,TRBD2,once,CASSMVWEGRDTQYF,TGTGCCAGTAGTATGGTTTGGGAGGGCCGGGATACGCAGTATTTT
16,TRBV9,TRBJ2-2,TRBD2,.,CASSSQAGGGTGELFF,TGTGCCAGCAGCTCCCAAGCGGGAGGGGGAACCGGGGAGCTGTTTTTT
13,TRBV18,TRBJ2-7,.,.,CASSPGTGYEQYF,TGTGCCAGCTCACCAGGGACTGGGTACGAGCAGTACTTC
14,TRBV13,TRBJ1-4,TRBD1,.,CASRGQGPNEKLFF,TGTGCCAGCAGGGGACAGGGCCCTAATGAAAAACTGTTTTTT
14,TRBV13,TRBJ1-1,TRBD1,.,CASSYRTGGPEAFF,TGTGCCAGCAGCTACAGGACAGGCGGCCCCGAAGCTTTCTTT
19,TRBV5-1,TRBJ2-5,TRBD2,.,CASSLQTSGGHSLQETQYF,TGCGCCAGCAGCTTACAGACTAGCGGGGGGCATTCATTACAAGAGACCCAGTACTTC
15,TRBV7-9,TRBJ1-1,.,.,CASSIQGMGNTEAFF,TGTGCCAGCAGTATTCAGGGGATGGGGAACACTGAAGCTTTCTTT
13,TRBV30,TRBJ2-7,.,.,CAWSVGGFYEQYF,TGTGCCTGGAGCGTCGGAGGCTTTTACGAGCAGTACTTC
15,TRBV4-1,TRBJ2-7,.,.,CASSQDTGALYEQYF,TGCGCCAGCAGCCAAGATACGGGGGCCCTCTACGAGCAGTACTTC
14,TRBV28,TRBJ2-7,TRBD1,.,CASSETGVGSEQYF,TGTGCCAGCAGCGAGACAGGGGTGGGATCCGAGCAGTACTTC
17,TRBV30,TRBJ2-1,TRBD2,.,CAWSSTSGRLSYNEQFF,TGTGCCTGGAGCTCTACTAGCGGGAGGCTTTCCTACAATGAGCAGTTCTTC
18,TRBV28,TRBJ2-7,TRBD2,.,CASSLRGYKAGGTYEQYF,TGTGCCAGCAGTTTAAGGGGATATAAAGCGGGGGGCACCTACGAGCAGTACTTC
14,TRBV7-9,TRBJ1-4,.,.,CASSLVGANEKLFF,TGTGCCAGCAGCTTAGTAGGGGCTAATGAAAAACTGTTTTTT
12,TRBV30,TRBJ1-4,.,.,CAWSVLDEKLFF,TGTGCCTGGAGTGTACTTGATGAAAAACTGTTTTTT
14,TRBV6-5,TRBJ2-7,.,.,CARSLRETSYEQYF,TGTGCCAGATCCCTACGGGAAACCTCCTACGAGCAGTACTTC